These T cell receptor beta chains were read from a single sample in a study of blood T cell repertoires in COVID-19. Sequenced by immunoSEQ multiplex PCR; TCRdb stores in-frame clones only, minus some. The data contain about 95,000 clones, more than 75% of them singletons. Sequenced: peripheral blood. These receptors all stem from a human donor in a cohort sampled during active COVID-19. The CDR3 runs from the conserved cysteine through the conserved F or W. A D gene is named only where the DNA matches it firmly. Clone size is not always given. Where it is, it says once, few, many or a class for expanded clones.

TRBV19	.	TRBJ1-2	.	TGTGCCAGTACGGGAACAGAATATGGCTACACCTTC	CASTGTEYGYTF
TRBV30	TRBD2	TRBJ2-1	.	TGTGCCTGGAGTACCCCCCCGCGGGGGACCTTTTACAATGAGCAGTTCTTC	CAWSTPPRGTFYNEQFF
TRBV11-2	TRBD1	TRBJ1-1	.	TGTGCCAGCAGCTCCCCAGGGGGCACTGAAGCTTTCTTT	CASSSPGGTEAFF
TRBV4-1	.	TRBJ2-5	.	TGCGCCAGCAGCCCATCCCCACAGCTTACGGAGACCCAGTACTTC	CASSPSPQLTETQYF
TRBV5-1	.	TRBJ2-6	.	TGCGCCAGCAGCTTGACAGGCTCCTCTGGGGCCAACGTCCTGACTTTC	CASSLTGSSGANVLTF
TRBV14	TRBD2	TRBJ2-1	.	TGTGCCAGCAGCCAAGATCGGAGTTGGGGGGGTGAGCAGTTCTTC	CASSQDRSWGGEQFF
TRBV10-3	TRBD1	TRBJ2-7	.	TGTGCCATCAGTGAGATGGGGACAGTTTCCTACGAGCAGTACTTC	CAISEMGTVSYEQYF
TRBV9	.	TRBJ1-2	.	TGTGCCAGCAGCTTCTCCAGGACAGTACAGAACTATGGCTACACCTTC	CASSFSRTVQNYGYTF
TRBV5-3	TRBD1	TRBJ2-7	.	TGTGCCAGAAGCGGGGGACAGGGATACTACGAGCAGTACTTC	CARSGGQGYYEQYF
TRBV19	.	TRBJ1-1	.	TGTGCCAGTGTGCTTTCGACGGGGTACACTGAAGCTTTCTTT	CASVLSTGYTEAFF
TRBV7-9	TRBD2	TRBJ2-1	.	TGTGCCAGCAGCTTAGGACTAGCGGGGGGGCATCGGGAGCAGTTCTTC	CASSLGLAGGHREQFF
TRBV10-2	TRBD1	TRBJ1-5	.	TGCGCCAGCAGTGGGGACAGCCTGAATCAGCCCCAGCATTTT	CASSGDSLNQPQHF
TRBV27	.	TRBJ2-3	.	TGTGCCAGCAGTTCGCCGACTACTAGCACAGATACGCAGTATTTT	CASSSPTTSTDTQYF
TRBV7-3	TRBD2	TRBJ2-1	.	TGTGCCAGCAGCGGTAGCGGGGGCCCCTACAATGAGCAGTTCTTC	CASSGSGGPYNEQFF
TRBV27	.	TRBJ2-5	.	TGTGCCAGCAGTCCCAGGGGCGGGGGCTGGGAGACCCAGTACTTC	CASSPRGGGWETQYF
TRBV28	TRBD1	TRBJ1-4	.	TGTGCCAGCGGGACAGGGTGGGGGGAAAAACTGTTTTTT	CASGTGWGEKLFF
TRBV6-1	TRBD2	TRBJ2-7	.	TGTGCCAGCAGTGAAGCGTCGGGACTAGCATACGAGCAGTACTTC	CASSEASGLAYEQYF
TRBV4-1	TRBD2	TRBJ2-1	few	TGCGCCAGCAGCCAAGACGGGACTAGCGGATCGCACAATGAGCAGTTCTTC	CASSQDGTSGSHNEQFF
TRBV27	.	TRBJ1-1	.	TGTGCCAGCTGCGACAGGTGGGTCACTGAAGCTTTCTTT	CASCDRWVTEAFF
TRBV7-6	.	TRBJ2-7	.	TGTGCCAGCAGCCCTAAGGGTTCCGGTAGGCTAGCCTCCTACGAGCAGTACTTC	CASSPKGSGRLASYEQYF
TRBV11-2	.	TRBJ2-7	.	TGTGCCAGCAGCTTATACACAGCTACCTACGAGCAGTACTTC	CASSLYTATYEQYF
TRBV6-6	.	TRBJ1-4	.	TGTGCCAGCAGTCGCCCGGGTGGGTCGAATGAAAAACTGTTTTTT	CASSRPGGSNEKLFF
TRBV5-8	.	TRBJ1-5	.	TGTGCCAGCAGCTTGGTGCGCGGTCCTGAACAGCCCCAGCATTTT	CASSLVRGPEQPQHF
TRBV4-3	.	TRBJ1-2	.	TGCGCCAGCAGCCAAGGGGTTTTAAGGGGGTCGCGGGGCTACACCTTC	CASSQGVLRGSRGYTF
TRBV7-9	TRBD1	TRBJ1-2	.	TGTGCCAGCAGCGCGGGACAGGGCTTCATTGCCTATGGCTACACCTTC	CASSAGQGFIAYGYTF
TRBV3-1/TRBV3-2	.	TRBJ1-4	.	TGTGCCAGCAGCCAAGGTTGGGGGGGGACACTGTTTTTT	CASSQGWGGTLFF
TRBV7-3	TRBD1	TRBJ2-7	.	TGTGCCAGCAGGCCTCGGGGACAGGGGCCGGGGGAGCAGTACTTC	CASRPRGQGPGEQYF
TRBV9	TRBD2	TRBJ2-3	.	TGTGCCAGCAGCGTGGCGGGGGGGCGTACAGATACGCAGTATTTT	CASSVAGGRTDTQYF
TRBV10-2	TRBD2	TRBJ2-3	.	TGCGCCACGGAGCGGGGGGCAAACACAGATACGCAGTATTTT	CATERGANTDTQYF
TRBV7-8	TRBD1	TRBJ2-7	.	TGTGCCAGCAGCTTAGTGTTTGGTAGACAGGGGTTCGAGCAGTACTTC	CASSLVFGRQGFEQYF
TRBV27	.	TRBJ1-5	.	TGTGCCAGCAGTCCGCAGGGGTCTCAGCCCCAGCATTTT	CASSPQGSQPQHF
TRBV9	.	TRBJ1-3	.	TGTGCCAGCAGCGTAGAGAGGGGGGGCTCTGGAAACACCATATATTTT	CASSVERGGSGNTIYF
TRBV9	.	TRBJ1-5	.	TGTGCCAGCAGCGTAGGGGATTCCGGGAGCGGTCAGCCCCAGCATTTT	CASSVGDSGSGQPQHF
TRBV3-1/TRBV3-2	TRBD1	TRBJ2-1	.	TGTGCCAGCAGCCACGGACAGGGGGCTAATGAGCAGTTCTTC	CASSHGQGANEQFF
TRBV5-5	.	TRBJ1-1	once	TGTGCCAGCAGCTTGGGTCCAGGAACGAACACTGAAGCTTTCTTT	CASSLGPGTNTEAFF
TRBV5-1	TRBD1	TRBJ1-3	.	TGCGCCAGCAGCTTTGGCTCCCCCCGAAGGACCTGGGACAGCTACTCTGGAAACACCATATATTTT	CASSFGSPRRTWDSYSGNTIYF
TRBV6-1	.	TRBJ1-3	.	TGTGCCAGCAGTGAGAGGCGGCACTCTGGAAACACCATATATTTT	CASSERRHSGNTIYF
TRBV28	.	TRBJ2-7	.	TGTGCCAGCAGTTTATCCCCCCTCGTCTACGAGCAGTACTTC	CASSLSPLVYEQYF
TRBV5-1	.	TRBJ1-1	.	TGCGCCAGCAGCTGGGGACGGGAGGGTGAAGCTTTCTTT	CASSWGREGEAFF
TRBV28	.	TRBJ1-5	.	TGTGCCAGTTCCGGAGAATACGAGCCCCAGCATTTT	CASSGEYEPQHF
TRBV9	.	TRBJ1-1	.	TGTGCCAGCAGCCCAGGTGGGGGGAACAGAATGAACACTGAAGCTTTCTTT	CASSPGGGNRMNTEAFF
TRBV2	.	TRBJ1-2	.	TGTGCCAGCAGTTTGGACGGCGGGATCTTCTATGGCTACACCTTC	CASSLDGGIFYGYTF
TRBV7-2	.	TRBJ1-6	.	TGTGCCAGCAGCCCGACAGTACTCACTAATTCACCCCTCCACTTT	CASSPTVLTNSPLHF
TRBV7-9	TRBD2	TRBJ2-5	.	TGTGCCAGCAGCTTGGGGGCCGGGGGGGCCCTGGAGACCCAGTACTTC	CASSLGAGGALETQYF
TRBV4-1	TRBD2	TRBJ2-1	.	TGCGCCAGCAGCCAAGTGGAGGGCCTAGCGGGGGGCTATGAGCAGTTCTTC	CASSQVEGLAGGYEQFF
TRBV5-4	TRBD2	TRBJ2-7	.	TGTGCCAGCAGCCTGGGACTAGCTCAACCTAAGGGCTACGAGCAGTACTTC	CASSLGLAQPKGYEQYF
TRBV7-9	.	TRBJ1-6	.	TGTGCCAGCAGCTCAGGACATCCGGATAATTCACCCCTCCACTTT	CASSSGHPDNSPLHF
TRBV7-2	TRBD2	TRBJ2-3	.	TGTGCCAGCAGCTCATCGGGACTAGCGGGGCGCACAGATACGCAGTATTTT	CASSSSGLAGRTDTQYF